This T cell receptor (beta chain) was profiled in a study of beta chain features in type 1 diabetes. Study-wide results and caveats: Within each of all four CD4+ subsets, Type 1 diabetes patients had TCRB CDR3s that were moderately but significantly shorter.

As regards this clone: What it binds is not known.

Reverse transcription of all isolated RNA meant that expressed TCRB transcripts were sequenced. Repertoires were generated with immunoSEQ multiplex PCR, while TCRdb's copy carries only in-frame clones and drops some. The sample comprises hundreds of thousands of clones, more than 12% of which are singletons, and just under 0.04% rests with the top ten. V shed 0 bases, J shed 4 bases, and the junction held 2 bases outside the gene matches. The CDR3 spans 15 residues. The germline V gene has CDR1 SGHRS and CDR2 YFSETQ. The clonotype comes from a man aged 18 to 35 with type 1 diabetes. The V and J genes are TRBV5-1 and TRBJ2-1; TRBD2 agrees at 9 bases. The source material was naive CD4+ T cells from blood. The CDR3 DNA follows: TGCGCCAGCAGCTTGGGACTAGCGGAATACAATGAGCAGTTCTTC. Its translation: CASSLGLAEYNEQFF.